Sequencing of this TCR beta chain was carried out in a study of cytomegalovirus exposure and HLA in healthy donors. For the study at large: The same platform was used for the 90 to 150 validation repertoires and the approximately 670 first-cohort repertoires, a later analysis reported.

The assay was immunoSEQ multiplex PCR, and TCRdb's table has in-frame clones only and misses some. The sample holds 150,000 or so clones; approximately 90% are singletons and the top ten take around 5.9%. Trimming cost V 3 bases and J 0 bases, with 12 bases left between them. The CDR3 covers 15 residues. Germline V CDR1 and CDR2: SGHRS, YFSETQ. The TCR sequence derives from a woman aged 30 to 39 in good health and CMV-seropositive. The sequencing sample was made of PBMCs. V gene TRBV5-1 combines with J gene TRBJ1-1; tentatively, D is TRBD1 (5 bases). The CDR3 DNA follows: TGCGCCAGCAGCTCTAACCCGGGGGTGAACACTGAAGCTTTCTTT. It encodes CASSSNPGVNTEAFF.